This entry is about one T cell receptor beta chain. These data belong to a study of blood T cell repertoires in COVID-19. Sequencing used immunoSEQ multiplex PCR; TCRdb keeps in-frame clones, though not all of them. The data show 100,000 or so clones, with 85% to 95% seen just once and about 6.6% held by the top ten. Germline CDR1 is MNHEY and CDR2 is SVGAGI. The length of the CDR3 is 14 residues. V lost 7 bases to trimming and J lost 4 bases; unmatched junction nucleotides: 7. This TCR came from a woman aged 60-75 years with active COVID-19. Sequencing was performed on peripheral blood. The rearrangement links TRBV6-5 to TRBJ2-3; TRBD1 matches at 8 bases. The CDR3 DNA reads TGTGCCAGCACCCTCGGACAGGGCGCAGATACGCAGTATTTT. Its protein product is CASTLGQGADTQYF.